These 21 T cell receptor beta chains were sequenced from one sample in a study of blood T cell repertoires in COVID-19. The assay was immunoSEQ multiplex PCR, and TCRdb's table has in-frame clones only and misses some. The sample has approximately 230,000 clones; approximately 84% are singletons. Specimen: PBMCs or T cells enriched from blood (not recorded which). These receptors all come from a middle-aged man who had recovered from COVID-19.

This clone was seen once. The CDR3 protein is CASSAIRGTGELFF. The CDR3 coding sequence is TGTGCCAGCAGCGCGATTAGAGGCACCGGGGAGCTGTTTTTT. This sequence joins TRBV9 and TRBJ2-2; no clear D. Looked up from germline, CDR1 is SGDLS and CDR2 is YYNGEE. The V gene lost 3 bases and the J gene lost 4 bases, with 10 bases spanning the gap. The CDR3 covers 14 residues.

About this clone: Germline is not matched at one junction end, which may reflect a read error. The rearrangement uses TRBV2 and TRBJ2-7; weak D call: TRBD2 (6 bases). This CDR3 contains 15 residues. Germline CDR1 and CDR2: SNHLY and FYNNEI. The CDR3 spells CAGSVGTGTQYEQYF. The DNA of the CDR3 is TGTGCCGGCAGTGTAGGGACCGGGACTCAATACGAGCAGTACTTC.

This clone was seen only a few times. CDR3 DNA sequence: TGTGCCAGCAGCTTAAATCCCCGGGGAGAAGCTTTCTTT. It specifies CASSLNPRGEAFF. V is TRBV7-2 and J is TRBJ1-1; D not certain. V lost 2 bases, J lost 8 bases, and 12 bases lay in between. In germline, CDR1 is SGHTA, CDR2 FQGNSA. The CDR3 contains 13 residues.

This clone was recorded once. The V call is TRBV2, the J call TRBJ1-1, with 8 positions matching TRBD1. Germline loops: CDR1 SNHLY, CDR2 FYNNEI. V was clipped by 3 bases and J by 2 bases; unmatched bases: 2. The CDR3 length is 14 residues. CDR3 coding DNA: TGTGCCAGCAGTGAGACAGGGGTTAACACTGAAGCTTTCTTT. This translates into CASSETGVNTEAFF.

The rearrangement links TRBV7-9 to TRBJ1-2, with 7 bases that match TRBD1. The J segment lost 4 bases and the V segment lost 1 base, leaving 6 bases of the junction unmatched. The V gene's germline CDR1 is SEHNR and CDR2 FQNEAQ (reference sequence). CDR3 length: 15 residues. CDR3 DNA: TGTGCCAGCAGCTTAGGGAGCTGGGACAGCTATGGCTACACCTTC. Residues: CASSLGSWDSYGYTF.

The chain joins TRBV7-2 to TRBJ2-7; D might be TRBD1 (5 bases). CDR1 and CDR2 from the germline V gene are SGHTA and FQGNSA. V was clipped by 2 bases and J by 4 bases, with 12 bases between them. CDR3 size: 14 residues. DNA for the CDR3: TGTGCCAGCAGCTTACGGCAGGGCCTTTACGAGCAGTACTTC. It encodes CASSLRQGLYEQYF.

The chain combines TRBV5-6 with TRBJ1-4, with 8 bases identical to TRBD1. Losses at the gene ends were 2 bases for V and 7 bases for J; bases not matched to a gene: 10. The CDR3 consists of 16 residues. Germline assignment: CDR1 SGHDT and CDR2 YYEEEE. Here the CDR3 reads CASSFGTGLRGEKLFF. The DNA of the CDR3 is TGTGCCAGCAGCTTTGGGACAGGTCTTCGGGGTGAAAAACTGTTTTTT. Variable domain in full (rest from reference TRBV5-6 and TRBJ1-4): DAGVTQSPTHLIKTRGQQVTLRCSPKSGHDTVSWYQQALGQGPQFIFQYYEEEERQRGNFPDRFSGHQFPNYSSELNVNALLLGDSALYLCASSFGTGLRGEKLFFGSGTQLSVL.

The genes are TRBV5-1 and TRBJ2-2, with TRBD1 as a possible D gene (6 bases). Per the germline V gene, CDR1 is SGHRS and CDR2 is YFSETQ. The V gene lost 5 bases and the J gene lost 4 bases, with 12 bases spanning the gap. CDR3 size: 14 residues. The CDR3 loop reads CASRETGGTGELFF. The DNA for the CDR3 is TGCGCCAGCAGGGAGACAGGAGGCACCGGGGAGCTGTTTTTT.

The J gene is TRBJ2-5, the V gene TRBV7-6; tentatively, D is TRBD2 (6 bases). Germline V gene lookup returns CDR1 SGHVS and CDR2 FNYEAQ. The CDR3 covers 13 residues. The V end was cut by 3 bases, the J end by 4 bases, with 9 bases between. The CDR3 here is CASSLGLGETQYF. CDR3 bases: TGTGCCAGCAGCTTGGGACTGGGAGAGACCCAGTACTTC.

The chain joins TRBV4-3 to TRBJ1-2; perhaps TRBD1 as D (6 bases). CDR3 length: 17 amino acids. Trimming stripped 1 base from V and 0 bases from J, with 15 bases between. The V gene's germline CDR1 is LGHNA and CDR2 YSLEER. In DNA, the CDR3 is TGCGCCAGCAGCCAAGGGACAGTACTCGGAGCTAACTATGGCTACACCTTC. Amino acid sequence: CASSQGTVLGANYGYTF.

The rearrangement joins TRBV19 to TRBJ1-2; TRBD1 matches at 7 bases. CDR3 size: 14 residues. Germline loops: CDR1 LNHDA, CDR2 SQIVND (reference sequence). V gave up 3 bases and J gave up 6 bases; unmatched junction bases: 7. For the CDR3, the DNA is TGTGCCAGTAGTATGGAGACAGGGTATGATGGCTACACCTTC. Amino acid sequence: CASSMETGYDGYTF.

CDR3 loop: CASSLPGGQAANTEAFF. The CDR3 bases are TGCGCCAGCAGCCTCCCAGGAGGGCAGGCAGCTAACACTGAAGCTTTCTTT. This sequence joins TRBV4-1 and TRBJ1-1; D remains unclear. Trimming took off 4 bases at V and 2 bases at J, with 20 bases between the two ends. The length of the CDR3 is 17 residues. The germline gives CDR1 MGHRA, CDR2 YSYEKL.

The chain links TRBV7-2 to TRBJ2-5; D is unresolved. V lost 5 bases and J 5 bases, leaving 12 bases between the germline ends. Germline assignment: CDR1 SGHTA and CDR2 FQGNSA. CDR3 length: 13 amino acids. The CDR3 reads CASSQERRETQYF. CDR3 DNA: TGTGCCAGCAGCCAAGAGCGACGGGAGACCCAGTACTTC. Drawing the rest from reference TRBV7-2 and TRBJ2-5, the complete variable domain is GAGVSQSPSNKVTEKGKDVELRCDPISGHTALYWYRQSLGQGLEFLIYFQGNSAPDKSGLPSDRFSAERTGGSVSTLTIQRTQQEDSAVYLCASSQERRETQYFGPGTRLLVL.

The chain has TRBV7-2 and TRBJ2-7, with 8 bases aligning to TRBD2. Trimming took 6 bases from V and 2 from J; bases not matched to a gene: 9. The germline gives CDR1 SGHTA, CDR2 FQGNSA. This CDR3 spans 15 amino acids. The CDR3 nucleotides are TGTGCCAGCAGACTGGGGCGGGGGGTTGCCTACGAGCAGTACTTC. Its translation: CASRLGRGVAYEQYF.

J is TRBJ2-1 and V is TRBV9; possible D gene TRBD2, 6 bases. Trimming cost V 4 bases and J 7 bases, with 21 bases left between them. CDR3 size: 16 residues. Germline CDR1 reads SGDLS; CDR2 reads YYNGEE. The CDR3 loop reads CASSPRWDSPSNEQFF. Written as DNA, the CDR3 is TGTGCCAGCAGCCCGAGATGGGACTCGCCGAGTAATGAGCAGTTCTTC.

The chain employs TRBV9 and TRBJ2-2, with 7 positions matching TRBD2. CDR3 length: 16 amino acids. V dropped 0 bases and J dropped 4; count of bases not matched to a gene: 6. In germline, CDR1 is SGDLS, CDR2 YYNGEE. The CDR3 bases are TGTGCCAGCAGCGTAGTCGGAGGGAGGGCCACCGGGGAGCTGTTTTTT. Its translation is CASSVVGGRATGELFF. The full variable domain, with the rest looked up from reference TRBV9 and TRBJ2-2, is DSGVTQTPKHLITATGQRVTLRCSPRSGDLSVYWYQQSLDQGLQFLIQYYNGEERAKGNILERFSAQQFPDLHSELNLSSLELGDSALYFCASSVVGGRATGELFFGEGSRLTVL.

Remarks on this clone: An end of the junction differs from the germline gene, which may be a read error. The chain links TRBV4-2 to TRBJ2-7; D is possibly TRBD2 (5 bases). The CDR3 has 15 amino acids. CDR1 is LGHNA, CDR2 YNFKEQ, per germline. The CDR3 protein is CAGSQSEGLSYEQYF. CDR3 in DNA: TGTGCCGGCAGCCAATCCGAGGGCCTTTCCTACGAGCAGTACTTC.

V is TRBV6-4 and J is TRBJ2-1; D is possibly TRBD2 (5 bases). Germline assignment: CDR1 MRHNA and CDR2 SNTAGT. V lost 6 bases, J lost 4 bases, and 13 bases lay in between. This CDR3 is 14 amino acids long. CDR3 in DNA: TGTGCCAGCAGACCTGAGGGCCATTACAATGAGCAGTTCTTC. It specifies CASRPEGHYNEQFF.

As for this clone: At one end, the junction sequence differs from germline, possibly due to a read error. The CDR3 spells CASSHGGLAEDTQYF. As DNA, the CDR3 is TGTGCTAGCAGCCACGGAGGGCTAGCCGAGGATACGCAGTATTTT. The chain combines TRBV7-7 with TRBJ2-3; maybe TRBD2 (6 bases). The V gene's germline CDR1 is SSHAT and CDR2 FNYEAQ (reference sequence). The CDR3 totals 15 residues.

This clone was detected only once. The CDR3 reads CASSPYSRGDSNQPQHF. Here the CDR3 DNA reads TGTGCCAGCTCACCATACTCCAGGGGCGATAGCAATCAGCCCCAGCATTTT. The rearrangement uses TRBV18 and TRBJ1-5; the D gene is possibly TRBD1 (6 bases). This CDR3 contains 17 residues. V was shortened by 2 bases and J by 0 bases, with 14 bases between the two germline ends. CDR1 is KGHSH, CDR2 LQKENI, per germline.

CDR3 DNA: TGTGCCAGCACAAAAGACAGTAGCAATCAGCCCCAGCATTTT. It codes for CASTKDSSNQPQHF. This rearrangement joins TRBV6-5 to TRBJ1-5, with D possibly TRBD1 on 5 matching bases. CDR3 length equals 14 residues. Trimming stripped 7 bases from V and 0 bases from J, with 10 bases between. Per germline, CDR1 MNHEY and CDR2 SVGAGI.